This TCR beta chain was documented in a study of blood T cells in healthy people across ages. Looking at the study overall: About one barcoded beta molecule per two T cells was the capture yield of template switching. Study-wide findings and caveats: Researchers report that TCR beta diversity correlated strongly with naive T cell percentage.

Using a J-beta primer mix together with a sample-barcoded 5' primer, a second PCR was run for about 7 to 12 cycles. Each TCR beta cDNA got a 12-nucleotide random molecular identifier. TCRdb itself ran the 5' RACE reads through MiXCR, one entry per CDR3 protein. The repertoire consists of around 1,700,000 distinct CDR3 sequences, with about 30% occurring once and the leading ten covering 7.7%. Germline lookup yields CDR1 SGHRS and CDR2 YFSETQ. The CDR3 is 14 residues long. The ends lost 3 bases at V and 4 bases at J; junction bases unmatched: 5. On this clonotype: The target antigen is unknown.

There were at least 6 micrograms of total RNA extracted from every sample. The genes are TRBV5-1 and TRBJ2-3, with TRBD2 matching over 7 bases. The TCR sequence derives from a woman in her thirties in good health. The sequenced sample was blood. The CDR3 sequence: CASSYSGAADTQYF. The CDR3 coding sequence is TGCGCCAGCAGCTACAGCGGGGCCGCAGATACGCAGTATTTT.